Presented here are 24 T cell receptor beta chains from one specimen sequenced in a study of blood T cell repertoires in COVID-19. The repertoire was sequenced with immunoSEQ multiplex PCR; TCRdb's copy has only in-frame clones and lacks some. Of around 200,000 clones in the sample, about three quarters were seen once. Material for sequencing was peripheral blood. The receptors derive from a woman older than 75 with active or convalescent COVID-19.

The chain links TRBV7-9 to TRBJ2-2; no clear D gene. CDR3 length equals 12 residues. V lost 2 bases and J lost 7, with 5 bases in between. Germline loops: CDR1 SEHNR, CDR2 FQNEAQ (reference sequence). The CDR3 here is CASSLLSGELFF. The CDR3 coding sequence is TGTGCCAGCAGCTTACTCAGCGGGGAGCTGTTTTTT.

V usage is TRBV18 and J usage is TRBJ1-2; D ambiguous. This CDR3 is built from 13 residues. Trimming took 3 bases from V and 5 from J, leaving 10 bases between them. Per the germline V gene, CDR1 is KGHSH and CDR2 is LQKENI. CDR3 in amino acids: CASSPSGRYGYTF. The DNA for the CDR3 is TGTGCCAGCTCACCCAGCGGACGTTATGGCTACACCTTC.

This sequence joins TRBV5-4 and TRBJ1-3; TRBD1 is a possible D gene (6 bases). This CDR3 is built from 15 residues. Germline lookup yields CDR1 SGHNT and CDR2 YYREEE (reference sequence). V was trimmed by 4 bases and J by 1 base, leaving 12 bases between them. CDR3 protein: CASSPGGQSGNTIYF. CDR3 nucleotide sequence: TGTGCCAGCAGCCCGGGGGGGCAGTCTGGAAACACCATATATTTT.

This clone was counted only a few times. The chain recombines TRBV2 with TRBJ2-7; D remains unclear. Trimming pared 7 bases from V and 5 bases from J, leaving 9 bases between. CDR1 and CDR2 from the germline V gene are SNHLY and FYNNEI. The CDR3 extends over 11 amino acids. The CDR3 here is CASKVGNEQYF. The CDR3 nucleotides read TGTGCCAGCAAGGTGGGCAACGAGCAGTACTTC. Complete variable domain (other parts from reference TRBV2 and TRBJ2-7): EPEVTQTPSHQVTQMGQEVILRCVPISNHLYFYWYRQILGQKVEFLVSFYNNEISEKSEIFDDQFSVERPDGSNFTLKIRSTKLEDSAMYFCASKVGNEQYFGPGTRLTVT.

The chain recombines TRBV29-1 with TRBJ2-7; TRBD1 is a possible D gene (5 bases). Germline V gene sequence: CDR1 SQVTM, CDR2 ANQGSEA. The length of the CDR3 is 9 residues. Trimming left V 8 bases short and J 10 bases short, with 12 bases between. CDR3 in amino acids: CSSAQGQYF. The CDR3 DNA reads as TGCAGCTCGGCCCAGGGACAGTACTTC.

This clone was found a few times. V usage is TRBV19 and J usage is TRBJ2-7, with D possibly being TRBD1 (6 bases). Trimming shortened V by 6 bases and J by 3 bases, and 15 bases separated the two germline ends. The CDR3 extends over 14 amino acids. CDR1 LNHDA and CDR2 SQIVND come from the germline V gene (reference sequence). CDR3 DNA sequence: TGTGCCAGTAGGAAGACAGGCAGTAACTACGAGCAGTACTTC. Amino acids: CASRKTGSNYEQYF.

The V and J genes are TRBV6-5 and TRBJ1-3; D gene unclear. This CDR3 has 14 residues. Trimming pared 10 bases from V and 2 bases from J, leaving 15 bases between. The germline V gene has CDR1 MNHEY and CDR2 SVGAGI. In DNA form, the CDR3 reads TGTGCCACCCTTGCGGGCGGAACTGGAAACACCATATATTTT. Translation gives CATLAGGTGNTIYF.

The CDR3 sequence: CASSLGLAGPNSYNEQFF. In nucleotides, the CDR3 is TGTGCCAGCAGCTTAGGACTAGCGGGTCCGAACTCCTACAATGAGCAGTTCTTC. This sequence joins TRBV7-8 and TRBJ2-1, with 10 bases lining up with TRBD2. Germline V gives CDR1 SGHVS, CDR2 FQNEAQ. Trimming removed 1 base from V and 0 bases from J; junction bases left unmatched: 6. This CDR3 comprises 18 residues.

CDR3 residues: CASSSPGLAVYEQYF. The CDR3, as DNA: TGTGCCAGCAGTTCCCCGGGACTAGCGGTCTACGAGCAGTACTTC. This chain links TRBV6-2 or TRBV6-3 with TRBJ2-7; TRBD2 matches 11 bases. Losses at the gene ends were 4 bases for V and 3 bases for J; bases not matched to a gene: 5. CDR1 and CDR2 from the germline V gene are MNHEY and SVGEGT. CDR3 length equals 15 residues.

The rearrangement joins TRBV2 to TRBJ1-1, with 7 bases lining up with TRBD1. Germline V gives CDR1 SNHLY, CDR2 FYNNEI. V was clipped by 7 bases and J by 2 bases; unmatched bases: 7. The CDR3 has 14 amino acids. The CDR3 spells CASTPDRINTEAFF. The CDR3 DNA reads TGTGCCAGCACCCCGGACAGGATAAACACTGAAGCTTTCTTT.

This sequence joins TRBV15 and TRBJ2-2; 8 nucleotides line up with TRBD2. The CDR3 runs to 17 residues. V dropped 1 base and J dropped 5; count of bases not matched to a gene: 9. Germline V gene data show CDR1 as LNHNV and CDR2 as YYDKDF (reference sequence). CDR3 sequence: CATSRGRGAVGTGELFF. CDR3 bases: TGTGCCACCAGCAGAGGGCGGGGGGCAGTAGGAACCGGGGAGCTGTTTTTT.

CDR3 sequence: CATSRDKAGQGTYGYTF. The CDR3 DNA reads as TGTGCCACCAGCAGAGATAAGGCGGGACAGGGCACCTATGGCTACACCTTC. V usage is TRBV15 and J usage is TRBJ1-2, with TRBD1 matching 9 bases. The CDR3 sequence is 17 residues long. Unmatched junction bases numbered 9, after V lost 0 bases and J lost 4 bases. CDR1 and CDR2 from the germline V gene are LNHNV and YYDKDF (reference sequence).

As DNA, the CDR3 is TGCGCCAGCAGACCTTCGACAGGGAATCAGCTGGGCACTGAAGCTTTCTTT. Protein sequence: CASRPSTGNQLGTEAFF. The chain joins TRBV5-1 to TRBJ1-1; 7 nucleotides agree with TRBD1. The germline V gene encodes CDR1 SGHRS and CDR2 YFSETQ. CDR3 size: 17 residues. Germline trimming cut 5 bases from V and 4 bases from J; bases unmatched to any gene: 17.

The V call is TRBV6-2 or TRBV6-3, the J call TRBJ2-7; 7 nucleotides line up with TRBD1. The CDR3 length is 15 residues. J gave up 5 bases and V 5 bases, and 12 bases lay outside the gene matches. CDR1 and CDR2 from the germline V gene are MNHEY and SVGEGT. Here the CDR3 reads CASSLDRFEVNEQYF. CDR3 DNA: TGTGCCAGCAGTCTGGACAGGTTCGAAGTAAACGAGCAGTACTTC.

The V gene is TRBV18, the J gene TRBJ2-7; TRBD1 aligns across 7 bases. V was clipped by 5 bases and J by 6 bases; unmatched bases: 16. Germline V gene data show CDR1 as KGHSH and CDR2 as LQKENI. There are 16 residues in the CDR3. Here the CDR3 DNA reads TGTGCCAGCTCAAACGGAAACAGGGGAACCTCGGGCGAGCAGTACTTC. It specifies CASSNGNRGTSGEQYF.

This clone appeared a few times. The chain couples TRBV14 to TRBJ1-3, with TRBD1 identical over 9 bases. The CDR3 is made up of 19 amino acids. J lost 0 bases, V lost 3 bases, and 12 bases had no gene match. Germline loops: CDR1 SGHDN, CDR2 FVKESK. The CDR3, as DNA: TGTGCCAGCAGCCAGTTAATCTACCGGGACAGGGCCTCTGGAAACACCATATATTTT. This translates into CASSQLIYRDRASGNTIYF.

V gene TRBV5-8 combines with J gene TRBJ1-4; weak D call: TRBD1 (6 bases). V lost 1 base and J 7 bases, leaving 14 bases between the germline ends. The length of the CDR3 is 15 residues. Germline CDR1 is SGHTS and CDR2 is YDEGEE. CDR3 in DNA: TGTGCCAGCAGCTTGCTGCAGGGGATGGGTGAAAAACTGTTTTTT. It encodes CASSLLQGMGEKLFF.

This clone was observed a few times. The chain couples TRBV4-1 to TRBJ2-3; the match to TRBD2 covers 15 bases. The CDR3 consists of 16 residues. Germline assignment: CDR1 MGHRA and CDR2 YSYEKL. V trimming: 4 bases; J trimming: 5 bases; junction bases outside the gene matches: 4. The CDR3 DNA reads as TGCGCCAGCAGCCCCCGGACTAGCGGGGGGGGAGATACGCAGTATTTT. Translated, it gives CASSPRTSGGGDTQYF.

Concerning this clone: Its ends do not fully match the called genes, so a read error is possible. The rearrangement joins TRBV7-7 to TRBJ2-2; 10 bases align to TRBD2. Germline V CDR1 and CDR2: SSHAT, FNYEAQ (reference sequence). This CDR3 is 17 amino acids long. The DNA of the CDR3 is TGTGCTAGCAGCTTTTCTATCCTAGCGGGGGTTGTAGGGGAGCTGTTTTTT. Translating it yields CASSFSILAGVVGELFF.

The chain links TRBV15 to TRBJ2-1; 11 bases fit TRBD2. Germline lookup yields CDR1 LNHNV and CDR2 YYDKDF (reference sequence). The CDR3 has 16 amino acids. V was pared by 1 base and J by 7 bases, with 6 bases of the junction left unmatched. The CDR3 region has the DNA TGTGCCACCAGCAGAGTTAGCGGGGGGGCCCTAAATGAGCAGTTCTTC. Protein: CATSRVSGGALNEQFF.

The gene calls are TRBV7-9 and TRBJ2-7; D is perhaps TRBD1 (6 bases). Trimming took off 4 bases at V and 2 bases at J, with 18 bases between the two ends. Germline CDR1 is SEHNR and CDR2 is FQNEAQ (reference sequence). This CDR3 has 16 amino acids. The DNA for the CDR3 is TGTGCCAGCAGCTCCAGCTCCGGGACACCTCCCTACGAGCAGTACTTC. It encodes CASSSSSGTPPYEQYF.

This chain connects TRBV21-1 to TRBJ1-3. TRBV21-1 is noted as a pseudogene. The CDR3 spans 17 residues. The CDR3 reads CASSFKWVASSGNTIYF. The CDR3 nucleotides read TGTGCCAGCAGCTTTAAGTGGGTAGCGTCCTCTGGAAACACCATATATTTT.

This chain uses TRBV5-4 with TRBJ1-2; possible D gene TRBD1, 6 bases. Trimming stripped 4 bases from V and 8 bases from J, with 21 bases between. Per germline, CDR1 SGHNT and CDR2 YYREEE (reference sequence). The CDR3 runs 15 residues. This chain's CDR3 is CASSPQWGGSEGYTF. The DNA for the CDR3 is TGTGCCAGCAGCCCTCAATGGGGGGGCTCGGAGGGCTACACCTTC.

V gene TRBV10-3 combines with J gene TRBJ1-2; D remains ambiguous. The CDR3 sequence is 12 residues long. Germline V gene data show CDR1 as ENHRY and CDR2 as SYGVKD. V was clipped by 6 bases and J by 7 bases, with 12 bases between them. This chain's CDR3 is CAIRSDGFGYTF. In DNA form, the CDR3 reads TGTGCCATCAGAAGCGATGGGTTTGGCTACACCTTC.